The clone carrying this T cell receptor beta chain came up many times. This sample's RNA came from whole unsorted tissue. This record belongs to a study of tumor and adjacent non-tumor tissue in lung cancer. As for the study in general: Patients comprised eleven to twelve adenocarcinoma, 2 squamous cell carcinoma and 1 small cell lung cancer.

Germline V gene lookup returns CDR1 MNHNS and CDR2 SASEGT. V was cut by 5 bases and J by 6 bases, with 14 bases left in between. This CDR3 has 14 residues. Three rounds of nested PCR, following a modified ARM-PCR protocol, produced the TCRbeta library. TCRdb ran MiXCR on the multiplex PCR reads and lists one entry per CDR3 protein. The table lists about 140,000 distinct CDR3 sequences, around 66% of them singletons, with roughly 20% in the top ten. The sample comprised lung tumor tissue. This receptor was taken from a man between 60 and 75 years old with small cell lung cancer. This chain joins TRBV6-1 and TRBJ2-1; D is possibly TRBD1 (6 bases). CDR3 bases: TGTGCCAGCAGTAACCCAGGGGTCGGCAATGAGCAGTTCTTC. Translation: CASSNPGVGNEQFF.